These 27 T cell receptor beta chains share one sample of origin, sequenced in a study of tumor and adjacent non-tumor tissue in lung cancer. This sample's RNA came from whole unsorted tissue. Distant lung tissue was collected more than 3 cm away from the tumor edge. TCRbeta libraries were built with three rounds of nested PCR, modified from ARM-PCR. Via MiXCR, TCRdb re-called the multiplex PCR reads, giving one row per CDR3 protein. The table shows approximately 82,000 distinct CDR3 sequences, with 76% occurring only once. Sequencing input: distant non-tumor lung tissue. Source of these receptors: a man in his 70s with non-small cell lung cancer.

This clonotype was seen a handful of times. In DNA form, the CDR3 reads TGTGCCAGCAATCCTGGGACAGGATCGAACACTGAAGCTTTCTTT. It yields the protein CASNPGTGSNTEAFF. The V gene is TRBV13, the J gene TRBJ1-1, with 8 bases lining up with TRBD1. CDR1 is PRHDT and CDR2 is FYEKMQ in the germline V gene (reference sequence). Trimming removed 7 bases from V and 1 base from J; junction bases left unmatched: 8. This CDR3 has 15 amino acids.

Remarks on this clonotype: Germline is not matched at one junction end, which may reflect a read error. The V gene is TRBV30, the J gene TRBJ2-1, with D hard to call. The CDR3 spans 12 residues. Germline assignment: CDR1 GTSNPN and CDR2 SVGIG (reference sequence). DNA of the CDR3: TGTGCCTCGAGCACCGGGTACAATGATCAGTTCTTC. Amino acids: CASSTGYNDQFF. Filled out from reference TRBV30 and TRBJ2-1, the complete variable domain reads SQTIHQWPATLVQPVGSPLSLECTVEGTSNPNLYWYRQAAGRGLQLLFYSVGIGQISSEVPQNLSASRPQDRQFILSSKKLLLSDSGFYLCASSTGYNDQFFGPGTRLTVL.

The V and J genes are TRBV11-2 and TRBJ2-1; 7 bases map to TRBD1. This CDR3 is 14 amino acids long. V dropped 1 base and J dropped 12; count of bases not matched to a gene: 9. Germline CDR1 and CDR2: SGHAT and FQNNGV. The CDR3 spells CASSLARGRNRQFF. CDR3 in DNA: TGTGCCAGCAGCTTAGCGAGGGGGCGGAATCGGCAGTTCTTC.

Note on this clonotype: A much larger clone is a single base away; this may be a read error. The V call is TRBV30, the J call TRBJ2-1; no clear D. Germline V gene sequence: CDR1 GTSNPN, CDR2 SVGIG (reference sequence). The CDR3 sequence is 14 residues long. As DNA, the CDR3 is TGTGCCTGGAGTGTACGGAATAGTTGGAATGATCAGTTCTTC. It specifies CAWSVRNSWNDQFF.

On this clonotype: The junction does not match germline at one end; this may be a read error. The rearrangement uses TRBV20-1 and TRBJ2-5, with TRBD1 as a possible D gene (6 bases). In germline, CDR1 is DFQATT, CDR2 SNEGSKA (reference sequence). The CDR3 extends over 15 amino acids. CDR3 sequence (DNA): TGCAGTGCGAGGAGGCCAGGGGCTTCCCAAGAGACCCACTACTTC. Protein sequence: CSARRPGASQETHYF.

Comment on this clonotype: Given the absence of the conserved phenylalanine or tryptophan at the CDR3 end, a read error is likely. The J gene is TRBJ2-7, the V gene TRBV6-1; D ambiguous. CDR1 is MNHNS, CDR2 SASEGT, per germline. This CDR3 comprises 16 residues. The CDR3 is CTSSEASGAKAYEQYL. CDR3 DNA sequence: TGTACCAGCAGTGAAGCCTCAGGCGCCAAGGCCTACGAGCAGTACTTA.

The J gene is TRBJ2-1, the V gene TRBV29-1; 12 nucleotides align to TRBD2. The CDR3 has 18 residues. V trimming: 6 bases; J trimming: 6 bases; junction bases outside the gene matches: 18. Germline CDR1 is SQVTM and CDR2 is ANQGSEA. The CDR3 coding sequence is TGCAGCGTCGTAGGAATTCTAGCGGGAGGGCTCAGAAGCAATGAGCAGTTCTTC. The encoded protein is CSVVGILAGGLRSNEQFF.

Concerning this clonotype: Mismatch with germline at one junction end may stem from a read error. This chain connects TRBV6-2 or TRBV6-3 to TRBJ2-6; D might be TRBD2 (5 bases). Germline assignment: CDR1 MNHEY and CDR2 SVGEGT. The CDR3 covers 12 residues. This CDR3 reads CASRTGVNVLTF. The CDR3 DNA is TGTGCCAGCCGCACCGGGGTCAACGTACTGACTTTC.

The chain is built from TRBV7-2 and TRBJ2-7, with a weak D call TRBD2 (6 bases). Germline lookup yields CDR1 SGHTA and CDR2 FQGNSA. V was trimmed by 5 bases and J by 5 bases, leaving 22 bases between them. The CDR3 length is 16 residues. The CDR3 region is CASSRKFRELGDEQYF. The CDR3 nucleotides read TGTGCCAGCAGCCGAAAATTCCGGGAGCTAGGTGACGAGCAGTACTTC.

This clonotype was counted a single time. CDR3 nucleotides: TGTGCCAGCAGGACGGGGAATCACTATGGCTACACCTTC. Translating gives CASRTGNHYGYTF. The chain couples TRBV6-5 to TRBJ1-2, with D unresolved. This CDR3 spans 13 amino acids. The germline CDR1 and CDR2 sequences are MNHEY and SVGAGI. V lost 6 bases and J lost 3, with 11 bases in between.

As to this clonotype: Lacking the conserved final phenylalanine or tryptophan, this CDR3 likely reflects a read error. This chain joins TRBV5-5 and TRBJ2-1; no reliable D call. Trimming removed 8 bases at V and 9 bases at J, with 12 bases between. The CDR3 loop spans 11 amino acids. The germline gives CDR1 SGHKS, CDR2 YYEKEE (reference sequence). The CDR3 nucleotides are TGTGCCAGTAGCCTAGGCCCTGAGCAGTTCTAC. Amino acids: CASSLGPEQFY.

Details on this clonotype: Here the CDR3 omits its conserved ending phenylalanine or tryptophan, so a read error is the likely source. CDR3 nucleotides: TGTGCCAGCAGATTAGAACGTCTGGGGCAGACTTCCTACAATGAGCAGTTCTTA. Its protein product is CASRLERLGQTSYNEQFL. The chain is built from TRBV11-2 and TRBJ2-1, with a possible D match to TRBD1 (5 bases). In germline, CDR1 is SGHAT, CDR2 FQNNGV. There are 18 residues in the CDR3.

This clonotype appeared many times. This sequence joins TRBV11-2 and TRBJ2-3; 9 positions match TRBD2. The germline CDR1 and CDR2 sequences are SGHAT and FQNNGV. This CDR3 is 17 amino acids long. The V and J ends lost 0 bases and 2 bases, in that order; junction bases with no gene match: 6. The CDR3, as DNA: TGTGCCAGCAGCTTAGATCTAGCGGGACGAATCACAGATACGCAGTATTTT. Amino acids: CASSLDLAGRITDTQYF.

The gene calls are TRBV12-2 and TRBJ2-2. TRBV12-2 is deemed a pseudogene. CDR3 length: 16 amino acids. The CDR3 DNA is TGTGCAAGCCGCTTTGCCAGCGTTGAGGATTCCGAGGAGCTGTTTTTT. It is translated as CASRFASVEDSEELFF.

Details on this clonotype: One junction end disagrees with the germline gene, perhaps due to a read error. The chain couples TRBV6-5 to TRBJ1-2, with 9 bases aligning to TRBD1. This CDR3 spans 14 amino acids. Germline CDR1 reads MNHEY; CDR2 reads SVGAGI. This CDR3 is CDSSTGQGMRGYTF. The CDR3 DNA is TGTGACAGCAGTACTGGACAGGGGATGAGAGGCTACACCTTC.

About this clonotype: Its ends do not fully match the called genes, so a read error is possible. This chain links TRBV5-4 with TRBJ2-2, with D tentatively TRBD2 (5 bases). This CDR3 is built from 12 residues. Germline-derived CDR1 and CDR2 are SGHNT and YYREEE (reference sequence). The CDR3: CVSSSYTGELFF. CDR3 sequence (DNA): TGTGTCAGCAGCTCATACACCGGGGAGCTATTTTTT.

Comment on this clonotype: At one end the junction does not follow the germline gene, possibly because of a read error. CDR3 loop: CAISQVLFWAGSVTGELFF. CDR3 sequence (DNA): TGCGCCATCAGCCAAGTTTTATTTTGGGCGGGATCAGTCACCGGTGAGCTGTTTTTT. V gene TRBV4-1 combines with J gene TRBJ2-2; TRBD2 is a possible D gene (6 bases). Per germline, CDR1 MGHRA and CDR2 YSYEKL. The CDR3 sequence is 19 residues long.

This clonotype occurred a few times. This clone may be a read error of a much larger clone one base away. This sequence joins TRBV28 and TRBJ1-3; D uncertain. Germline assignment: CDR1 MDHEN and CDR2 SYDVKM. This CDR3 is built from 15 residues. The DNA for the CDR3 is TGTACCAGCAGTTTATGGGAGACGGCACGAAACACCATATATTTT. Translating gives CTSSLWETARNTIYF.

Comment on this clonotype: At one end, the junction sequence differs from germline, possibly due to a read error. The rearrangement links TRBV5-4 to TRBJ2-7; 9 bases agree with TRBD1. This CDR3 contains 13 residues. Germline V gives CDR1 SGHNT, CDR2 YYREEE (reference sequence). The CDR3, as DNA: TGTGCCACGTCGCGGGACAGGGACTACGAGCACTACTTC. It is translated as CATSRDRDYEHYF.

A remark on this clonotype: A read error may produce the germline difference seen at one junction end. This rearrangement joins TRBV10-3 to TRBJ1-2; no firm D call. The CDR3 contains 13 residues. Germline CDR1 and CDR2: ENHRY and SYGVKD. CDR3 region: CVTSAEQSHGYTF. CDR3 nucleotide sequence: TGCGTCACCAGTGCTGAGCAAAGCCACGGCTACACCTTC.

In its sample, this clonotype was seen once. Relative to the germline gene, one junction end is altered; a read error may explain this. The chain employs TRBV7-9 and TRBJ1-5; D remains ambiguous. CDR1 and CDR2 from the germline V gene are SEHNR and FQNEAQ (reference sequence). This CDR3 is 12 amino acids long. The CDR3 nucleotides read TGTGCCAGCAGCCCTTCCAATCATCCCCCGCATTTT. Protein: CASSPSNHPPHF.

Comment on this clonotype: Germline is not matched at one junction end, which may reflect a read error. The chain combines TRBV4-3 with TRBJ1-5; no reliable D call. Germline assignment: CDR1 LGHNA and CDR2 YSLEER. There are 13 residues in the CDR3. The DNA for the CDR3 is TGCGCCTGCAGCCGTGACCAAAATCAGCCCCAGCGTTTT. Encoded protein: CACSRDQNQPQRF.

This clonotype turned up a few times. Mismatch with germline at one junction end may stem from a read error. CDR3 residues: CDSSSDVSYEEYF. CDR3 nucleotide sequence: TGTGACAGCAGCTCCGACGTCTCCTACGAGGAGTACTTC. This chain joins TRBV11-3 and TRBJ2-7, with unresolved D. CDR3 length: 13 amino acids. The germline V gene has CDR1 SGHNT and CDR2 YENEEA.

In the case of this clonotype: The germline gene is not matched at one end of the junction; a read error may be the cause. The gene calls are TRBV10-1 and TRBJ2-3; D possibly matches TRBD1 or TRBD2 (5 bases each). The CDR3 sequence is 18 residues long. Looked up from germline, CDR1 is WNHNN and CDR2 is SYGVQD (reference sequence). CDR3 DNA sequence: TGCGCCAACAGTGAGTCGCTCGGGACGAATATGGAGACAGATACGCAGTATTTT. Amino acid sequence: CANSESLGTNMETDTQYF.

About this clonotype: One end of the junction varies from germline; a read error may be responsible. The chain uses TRBV20-1 and TRBJ1-5; D may be TRBD1 (5 bases). This CDR3 is built from 17 residues. Germline V lookup: CDR1 DFQATT, CDR2 SNEGSKA (reference sequence). CDR3 in amino acids: CSASRVHEGPSNQSQHF. The CDR3 DNA sequence: TGCAGTGCTAGTAGAGTGCACGAGGGACCAAGCAATCAGTCCCAGCATTTT.

With regard to this clonotype: This is likely a read error, given that the CDR3 carries no conserved phenylalanine or tryptophan at its end. The chain has TRBV20-1 and TRBJ1-2; TRBD1 might be the D (6 bases). Germline V gene lookup returns CDR1 DFQATT and CDR2 SNEGSKA (reference sequence). The CDR3 length is 14 residues. The CDR3 reads CRAQGGKPNYGYTL. The DNA for the CDR3 is TGCCGTGCCCAAGGGGGGAAACCCAACTATGGCTACACCCTC.

Points on this clonotype: This sequence may be a read error, since a much larger clone differs from it by one base. The chain joins TRBV12-3 or TRBV12-4 to TRBJ1-6, with 8 positions matching TRBD1. The length of the CDR3 is 16 residues. The CDR3 nucleotides read TGTGCCAGCAGTCCCGGGACAGGTAGTAACCCTTCACCCCCCCACTTT. Protein product: CASSPGTGSNPSPPHF.